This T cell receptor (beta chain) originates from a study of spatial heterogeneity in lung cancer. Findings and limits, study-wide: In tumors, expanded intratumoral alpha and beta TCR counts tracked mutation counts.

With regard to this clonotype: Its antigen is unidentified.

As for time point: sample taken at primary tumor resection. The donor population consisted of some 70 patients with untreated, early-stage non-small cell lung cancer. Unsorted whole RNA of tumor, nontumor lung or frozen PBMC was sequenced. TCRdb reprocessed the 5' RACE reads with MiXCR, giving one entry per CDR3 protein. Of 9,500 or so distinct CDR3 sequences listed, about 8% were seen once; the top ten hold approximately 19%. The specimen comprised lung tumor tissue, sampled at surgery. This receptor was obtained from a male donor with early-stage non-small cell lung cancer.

The chain's CDR3 is CAISRDRGQNGYTF. CDR3 nucleotides: TGTGCCATCAGCCGGGACAGGGGGCAGAATGGCTACACCTTC. The chain recombines TRBV10-3 with TRBJ1-2, with 12 bases lining up with TRBD1. V shed 6 bases and J 6 bases; nucleotides not matched to a gene: 5. The CDR3 has 14 residues. The germline V gene has CDR1 ENHRY and CDR2 SYGVKD.